The 25 T cell receptor beta chains given below trace back to one sample, sequenced in a study of shared clonotypes between healthy human individuals (dated by TCRdb to 2018 to 2021). The receptor library was made with the immunoSEQ multiplex PCR assay. The clones in this table, taken by TCRdb from immuneACCESS, are in-frame only. Not every clone is retained; where verified, under half of the shortfall comes from an unresolved V gene, and the cause of the rest is unknown. The sample table shows roughly 1.4 million clones, and around 98.5% are seen once. The top ten constitute approximately 0.4% of the sample. Sample: naive CD4+ T cells sorted from blood. The cell subset or site tag for this specimen amounts to: CD45RA+ positively selected. The receptors were sampled from a man in his thirties or forties in good health.

This sequence joins TRBV9 and TRBJ2-5; tentatively, D is TRBD1 (6 bases). The CDR3 is made up of 14 amino acids. V gave up 0 bases and J gave up 3 bases, with 9 bases separating them. The germline V gene encodes CDR1 SGDLS and CDR2 YYNGEE. As DNA, the CDR3 is TGTGCCAGCAGCGTAGGACAGGTGGAAGAGACCCAGTACTTC. This codes for CASSVGQVEETQYF.

This clone was detected once. The J gene is TRBJ1-5, the V gene TRBV25-1, with D possibly TRBD1 on 5 matching bases. The CDR3 is made up of 13 amino acids. V gave up 1 base and J gave up 5 bases, with 6 bases separating them. The germline gives CDR1 MGHDK, CDR2 SYGVNS. CDR3 in amino acids: CASSELGDQPQHF. In DNA form, the CDR3 reads TGTGCCAGCAGTGAATTGGGGGATCAGCCCCAGCATTTT.

This chain links TRBV6-1 with TRBJ2-1; 12 nucleotides match TRBD2. Per germline, CDR1 MNHNS and CDR2 SASEGT. Losses at the gene ends were 4 bases for V and 7 bases for J; bases not matched to a gene: 8. This CDR3 spans 16 amino acids. The DNA of the CDR3 is TGTGCCAGCAGTGCGTTGACTAGCGGGAGCGGGAATGAGCAGTTCTTC. Its protein is CASSALTSGSGNEQFF.

The chain employs TRBV28 and TRBJ2-7; 7 bases match TRBD2. Germline V gene lookup returns CDR1 MDHEN and CDR2 SYDVKM. The CDR3 sequence is 15 residues long. The ends lost 3 bases at V and 8 bases at J; junction bases unmatched: 13. The CDR3 nucleotides read TGTGCCAGCAGTTTCCTGGTAGCGGGTGCTACGAAGCAGTACTTC. Translated, it gives CASSFLVAGATKQYF.

The chain couples TRBV7-2 to TRBJ1-3; D remains ambiguous. Germline-derived CDR1 and CDR2 are SGHTA and FQGNSA. V was clipped by 7 bases and J by 0 bases, with 7 bases between them. The CDR3 runs to 13 residues. CDR3 sequence (DNA): TGTGCCAGCATGGAGTACTCTGGAAACACCATATATTTT. This codes for CASMEYSGNTIYF.

V and J are TRBV30 and TRBJ1-3, with a tentative D call TRBD1 (5 bases). The germline CDR1 and CDR2 sequences are GTSNPN and SVGIG (reference sequence). The CDR3 length is 16 residues. With 0 bases removed from V and 4 bases from J, the gap between germline ends came to 16 bases. The CDR3 is CAWSVQPGRGGNTIYF. As DNA, the CDR3 is TGTGCCTGGAGTGTACAACCGGGACGTGGGGGAAACACCATATATTTT.

The chain combines TRBV27 with TRBJ2-7; a possible D gene is TRBD2 (7 bases). The V and J ends lost 2 bases and 4 bases respectively, with 15 bases between them. Germline values: CDR1 MNHEY, CDR2 SMNVEV (reference sequence). The length of the CDR3 is 15 residues. The CDR3: CASSLRGATNYEQYF. In DNA, the CDR3 is TGTGCCAGCAGTTTACGGGGGGCAACCAATTACGAGCAGTACTTC.

The V gene is TRBV6-1, the J gene TRBJ1-1; a weak D match, TRBD1 (6 bases). V was trimmed by 8 bases and J by 4 bases, leaving 17 bases between them. The CDR3 runs to 14 residues. Germline V gene data show CDR1 as MNHNS and CDR2 as SASEGT. The CDR3 DNA follows: TGTGCCAGCGGGGACACTAGCTGGGGCACTGAAGCTTTCTTT. Translation: CASGDTSWGTEAFF.

The chain combines TRBV5-5 with TRBJ2-2; unclear D gene. Germline CDR1 reads SGHKS; CDR2 reads YYEKEE (reference sequence). With 0 bases removed from V and 1 base from J, the gap between germline ends came to 4 bases. The CDR3 runs to 14 residues. The CDR3 here is CASSLGGNTGELFF. The CDR3 region has the DNA TGTGCCAGCAGCTTGGGCGGGAACACCGGGGAGCTGTTTTTT.

On this clone itself: Within the sample, other DNA sequences also encode this same CDR3. The J gene is TRBJ2-1, the V gene TRBV18, with 11 bases identical to TRBD2. In germline, CDR1 is KGHSH, CDR2 LQKENI. J gave up 3 bases and V 0 bases, and 4 bases lay outside the gene matches. CDR3 size: 17 residues. CDR3 sequence reads: CASSPPGLAVDYNEQFF. CDR3 coding DNA: TGTGCCAGCTCACCACCGGGACTAGCGGTAGACTACAATGAGCAGTTCTTC.

This chain uses TRBV7-8 with TRBJ2-1; 10 nucleotides align to TRBD2. CDR1 is SGHVS, CDR2 FQNEAQ, per germline. The CDR3 is 15 amino acids. V gave up 2 bases and J gave up 7 bases; unmatched junction bases: 5. The CDR3 nucleotides read TGTGCCAGCAGCTTAAGGCTAGCGGGAGAGAATGAGCAGTTCTTC. It codes for CASSLRLAGENEQFF.

V usage is TRBV28 and J usage is TRBJ2-1, with 11 bases that match TRBD2. The CDR3 runs to 17 residues. V trimming: 7 bases; J trimming: 5 bases; junction bases outside the gene matches: 13. Germline lookup yields CDR1 MDHEN and CDR2 SYDVKM. The CDR3 DNA reads as TGTGCCAGCAACCTATTAGGACTAGCGGGTTACAACAATGAGCAGTTCTTC. As protein: CASNLLGLAGYNNEQFF.

This chain uses TRBV2 with TRBJ2-1, with 10 bases that match TRBD1. Germline V gene sequence: CDR1 SNHLY, CDR2 FYNNEI. V lost 6 bases and J lost 2; bases outside the gene matches: 4. CDR3 size: 15 residues. Here the CDR3 reads CASSPDRGTYNEQFF. The CDR3, as DNA: TGTGCCAGCAGCCCGGACAGGGGGACCTACAATGAGCAGTTCTTC.

This chain uses TRBV6-5 with TRBJ1-3, with 8 bases matching TRBD1. The CDR3 is 16 amino acids. Trimming at V came to 0 bases and at J to 6 bases, leaving 7 bases not matched to a gene. Germline loops: CDR1 MNHEY, CDR2 SVGAGI. CDR3 DNA: TGTGCCAGCAGTTACTCGGTGACAGGGGCTGAAAACACCATATATTTT. It is translated as CASSYSVTGAENTIYF.

The gene calls are TRBV7-8 and TRBJ2-7; TRBD1 matches 7 bases. Germline V gene sequence: CDR1 SGHVS, CDR2 FQNEAQ. The ends lost 6 bases at V and 6 bases at J; junction bases unmatched: 5. The CDR3 is made up of 12 amino acids. CDR3 bases: TGTGCCAGCAGTATAAGGGGGCGCGAGCAGTACTTC. This encodes CASSIRGREQYF.

This clone was seen just once. V gene TRBV5-1 combines with J gene TRBJ2-1, with D uncertain. Trimming shortened V by 1 base and J by 7 bases, and 21 bases separated the two germline ends. CDR1 SGHRS and CDR2 YFSETQ come from the germline V gene. The CDR3 is 17 amino acids. CDR3 sequence reads: CASSLILLAVNRNEQFF. The CDR3 bases are TGCGCCAGCAGCTTGATCTTATTGGCCGTTAATCGGAATGAGCAGTTCTTC.

The J gene is TRBJ2-3, the V gene TRBV5-8; possible D gene TRBD2, 5 bases. Germline loops: CDR1 SGHTS, CDR2 YDEGEE. V lost 1 base and J lost 3, with 9 bases in between. The CDR3 is made up of 14 amino acids. DNA for the CDR3: TGTGCCAGCAGCTTGAATAGCGCAACAGATACGCAGTATTTT. Its protein is CASSLNSATDTQYF.

This clone was recorded a few times. The chain recombines TRBV11-2 with TRBJ2-7; D is undetermined. The CDR3 loop spans 14 amino acids. V lost 2 bases and J lost 2, with 10 bases in between. Germline CDR1 is SGHAT and CDR2 is FQNNGV. CDR3 bases: TGTGCCAGCAGCTTATCTGGTAAGACCTACGAGCAGTACTTC. Translating it yields CASSLSGKTYEQYF.

This chain uses TRBV19 with TRBJ2-7; D tentatively reads TRBD1 or TRBD2 (5 bases each). Germline CDR1 is LNHDA and CDR2 is SQIVND (reference sequence). The CDR3 consists of 13 residues. V was shortened by 6 bases and J by 2 bases, with 11 bases between the two germline ends. CDR3 DNA sequence: TGTGCCAGTAGCCTCTTGGGGGCCTACGAGCAGTACTTC. Its translation: CASSLLGAYEQYF.

This clone was recorded only once. The rearrangement joins TRBV10-3 to TRBJ2-1; a possible D gene is TRBD2 (6 bases). Trimming left V 5 bases short and J 7 bases short, with 21 bases between. Germline-derived CDR1 and CDR2 are ENHRY and SYGVKD. The CDR3 consists of 16 residues. CDR3 DNA: TGTGCCATCAGTTTTGGGCGGCAGGGACTGCCGAATGAGCAGTTCTTC. It codes for CAISFGRQGLPNEQFF.

This chain uses TRBV28 with TRBJ2-5; 7 nucleotides match TRBD1. There are 13 residues in the CDR3. Germline CDR1 is MDHEN and CDR2 is SYDVKM. V trimming: 9 bases; J trimming: 3 bases; junction bases outside the gene matches: 7. CDR3 sequence reads: CASWTGRKETQYF. The CDR3 DNA sequence: TGTGCCAGTTGGACAGGCAGAAAAGAGACCCAGTACTTC.

The CDR3 protein is CASSEGSAYGEAFF. The CDR3 DNA follows: TGTGCCAGCAGTGAAGGGTCAGCTTACGGAGAAGCTTTCTTT. V and J are TRBV2 and TRBJ1-1; no clear D gene. Germline values: CDR1 SNHLY, CDR2 FYNNEI. V was trimmed by 1 base and J by 8 bases, leaving 14 bases between them. There are 14 residues in the CDR3.

J is TRBJ2-1 and V is TRBV18; D is unresolved. The CDR3 runs to 12 residues. The germline V gene has CDR1 KGHSH and CDR2 LQKENI. Trimming took 2 bases from V and 13 from J, leaving 12 bases between them. The CDR3 DNA is TGTGCCAGCTCACCAAACCTAGAGCTCCAGTTCTTC. Protein sequence: CASSPNLELQFF.

The table lists this clone with a count of one. This CDR3 reads CASSVSSGRAGTYEQYF. The DNA for the CDR3 is TGTGCCAGCAGCGTCTCCAGCGGGAGGGCCGGGACCTACGAGCAGTACTTC. This chain connects TRBV9 to TRBJ2-7; 10 nucleotides align to TRBD2. Germline lookup yields CDR1 SGDLS and CDR2 YYNGEE. This CDR3 is 17 amino acids long. The trim removed 2 bases at V and 2 bases at J, leaving 10 bases unmatched.

This clone has just one count. The V call is TRBV5-6, the J call TRBJ2-1; the match to TRBD2 covers 12 bases. Germline assignment: CDR1 SGHDT and CDR2 YYEEEE. V trimming: 5 bases; J trimming: 7 bases; junction bases outside the gene matches: 4. The CDR3 is 14 residues long. The CDR3 DNA follows: TGTGCCAGCAGGCTAGCGGGAGGGGGTAATGAGCAGTTCTTC. Protein sequence: CASRLAGGGNEQFF.